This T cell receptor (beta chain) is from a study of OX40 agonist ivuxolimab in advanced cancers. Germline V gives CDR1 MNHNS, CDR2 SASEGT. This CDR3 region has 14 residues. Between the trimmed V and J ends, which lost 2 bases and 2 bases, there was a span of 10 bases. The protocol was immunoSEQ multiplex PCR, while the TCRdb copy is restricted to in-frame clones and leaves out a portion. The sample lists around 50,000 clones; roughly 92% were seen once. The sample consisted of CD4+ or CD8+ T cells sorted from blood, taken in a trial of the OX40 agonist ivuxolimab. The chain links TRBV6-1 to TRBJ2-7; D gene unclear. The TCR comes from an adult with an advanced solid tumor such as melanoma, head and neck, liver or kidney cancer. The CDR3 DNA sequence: TGTGCCAGCAGTGAACTCTGGCCGGCCTACGAGCAGTACTTC. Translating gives CASSELWPAYEQYF.